This T cell receptor beta chain was obtained from a study of blood T cell repertoires in COVID-19. Overall study context: Acute and convalescent COVID-19 samples came from the United States, Italy and Spain.

Profiled with immunoSEQ multiplex PCR; TCRdb holds only in-frame clones, not every one. The repertoire holds under 150,000 clones, with 88% as singletons. The CDR3 length is 15 residues. The germline V and J ends were trimmed by 4 bases and 3 bases, with 15 bases remaining between them. Germline V gives CDR1 LNHDA, CDR2 SQIVND (reference sequence). This clone was seen a single time. The chain employs TRBV19 and TRBJ1-2, with TRBD1 as a possible D gene (5 bases). Sequencing was performed on peripheral blood. The receptor was derived from a human donor in a cohort sampled during active COVID-19. The CDR3 coding sequence is TGTGCCAGTAGTACCCCGGGGGGATATCACTATGGCTACACCTTC. It is translated as CASSTPGGYHYGYTF. The full variable domain, in which reference TRBV19 and TRBJ1-2 provide the parts outside the CDR3, is DGGITQSPKYLFRKEGQNVTLSCEQNLNHDAMYWYRQDPGQGLRLIYYSQIVNDFQKGDIAEGYSVSREKKESFPLTVTSAQKNPTAFYLCASSTPGGYHYGYTFGSGTRLTVV.